This note documents a single TCR beta chain sequence. The data originate from a study of T cells in localized non-small cell lung cancer. Assay used: immunoSEQ multiplex PCR; TCRdb lists only in-frame clones, some missing. The sample records 20,000 to 30,000 clones, more than 85% being singletons. V gave up 2 bases and J gave up 5 bases, with 3 bases separating them. Germline lookup yields CDR1 SGHKS and CDR2 YYEKEE (reference sequence). This CDR3 contains 11 residues. The sequence came from a woman aged 40 to 75 with stage I lung adenocarcinoma. The specimen comprised peripheral blood, sampled before any cancer treatment. V and J are TRBV5-5 and TRBJ2-3, with D hard to call. DNA of the CDR3: TGTGCCAGCAGCTTCGGAGATACGCAGTATTTT. Translating gives CASSFGDTQYF. The complete variable domain, with remaining parts taken from reference TRBV5-5 and TRBJ2-3, reads DAGVTQSPTHLIKTRGQQVTLRCSPISGHKSVSWYQQVLGQGPQFIFQYYEKEERGRGNFPDRFSARQFPNYSSELNVNALLLGDSALYLCASSFGDTQYFGPGTRLTVL.